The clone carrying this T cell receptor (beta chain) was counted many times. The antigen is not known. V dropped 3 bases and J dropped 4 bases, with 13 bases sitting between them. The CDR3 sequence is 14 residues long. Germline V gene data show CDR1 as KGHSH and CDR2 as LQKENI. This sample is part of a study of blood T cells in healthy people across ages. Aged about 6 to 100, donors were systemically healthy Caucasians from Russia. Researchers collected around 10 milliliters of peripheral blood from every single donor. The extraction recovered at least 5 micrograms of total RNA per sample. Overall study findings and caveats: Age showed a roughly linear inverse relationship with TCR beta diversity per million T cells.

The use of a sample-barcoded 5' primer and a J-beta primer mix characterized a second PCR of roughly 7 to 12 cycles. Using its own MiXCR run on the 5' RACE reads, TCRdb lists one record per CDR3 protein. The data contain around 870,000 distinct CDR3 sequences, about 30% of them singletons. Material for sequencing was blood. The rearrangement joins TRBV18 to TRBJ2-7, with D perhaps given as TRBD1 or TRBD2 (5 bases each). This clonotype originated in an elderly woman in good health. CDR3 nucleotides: TGTGCCAGCTCACCCCCCGCAGGGAGTTACGAGCAGTACTTC. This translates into CASSPPAGSYEQYF.